Included here is one TCR beta chain sequence, with context. Its antigen is as yet unknown. The data were taken from a study of cytomegalovirus exposure and HLA in healthy donors. About the research overall: Out of about 170 million T cells, an earlier analysis found over 90 million unique TCR beta sequences in total. Study observations and caveats: CMV antigen specificity was confirmed in vitro for three CMV-associated chains. For most TCR beta V segments, an earlier analysis put the productive rate at about 87% or about 30% of the time. Using the classifier, cytomegalovirus status was reportedly diagnosed with high specificity and sensitivity.

The PCR used 60 Vbeta and 13 Jbeta primers. Profiling relied on immunoSEQ multiplex PCR, and the TCRdb table lists in-frame clones only, not all of them. Among 85,000 to 100,000 clones listed, just under 70% were seen once. Losses at the gene ends were 5 bases for V and 2 bases for J; bases not matched to a gene: 3. Germline-derived CDR1 and CDR2 are ENHRY and SYGVKD. The CDR3 is 14 amino acids. Sequenced material: PBMCs. The sequence was collected from a man between 45 and 60 years old in good health and CMV-seronegative. The chain couples TRBV10-3 to TRBJ2-3; TRBD2 matches at 8 bases. As DNA, the CDR3 is TGTGCCATCAGTCTAGCGGGCCCCACAGATACGCAGTATTTT. Its protein is CAISLAGPTDTQYF.